Listed below are T cell receptor beta chains from one sample, sequenced in a study. TCRdb re-called the 5' RACE reads through MiXCR, storing one row per CDR3 protein. Of about 10,000 distinct CDR3 sequences in the sample, roughly 29% were seen once. Material for sequencing was Tregs sorted from a lymph node. The receptor set was obtained from a female donor with breast cancer. The CDR3 runs from the conserved cysteine through the conserved F or W. A D gene is named only where the DNA matches it firmly. Part of the rows lack a size; the others show once, few, many or a class for expanded clones.

clone_size d_call j_call v_call cdr3_nt cdr3_aa
. TRBD1 TRBJ2-3 TRBV6-6 TGTGCCAGCAGGTCCTCAGGGGGAGCTCGCACAGATACGCAGTATTTT CASRSSGGARTDTQYF
many . TRBJ2-1 TRBV25-1 TGTGCCAGCAGTGAAGGACCCTACAATGAGCAGTTCTTC CASSEGPYNEQFF
medium-sized TRBD2 TRBJ2-3 TRBV29-1 TGCAGCGTTGAACCCCTCACTAGCGGGAGTGCAGATACGCAGTATTTT CSVEPLTSGSADTQYF
. . TRBJ1-1 TRBV12-3/TRBV12-4 TGTGCCAGCAGCCCCTGGCCATCCATGAACACTGAAGCTTTCTTT CASSPWPSMNTEAFF
. . TRBJ2-1 TRBV7-9 TGTGCCAGCAGCTTACCGGTCCCCCAGGGCAATGAGCAGTTCTTC CASSLPVPQGNEQFF
medium-sized . TRBJ1-6 TRBV24-1 TGTGCCACCAGTGACTCCGGGACGGCCAATTCACCCCTCCACTTT CATSDSGTANSPLHF
many . TRBJ2-1 TRBV11-2 TGTGCCAGCAGCCCCCCGCGGCGGGAACACAATGAGCAGTTCTTC CASSPPRREHNEQFF
. . TRBJ1-5 TRBV11-2 TGTGCCAGCAGCGTGACACGAGCTCAGCCCCAGCATTTT CASSVTRAQPQHF
many TRBD1 TRBJ1-2 TRBV10-3 TGTGCCATCAGTGACCCAACAGGGGGCTTGGGATATGGCTACACCTTC CAISDPTGGLGYGYTF
many . TRBJ1-2 TRBV24-1 TGTGCCACCAGTGACCGAGGCAGTCCCCCGGATGGCTACACCTTC CATSDRGSPPDGYTF
many . TRBJ2-2 TRBV25-1 TGTGCCAGCAGTGAAGGAACCGGGGAGCTGTTTTTT CASSEGTGELFF
many TRBD2 TRBJ2-1 TRBV24-1 TGTGCCACCAGTGATACCGGGACTAGCGGTTACAATGAGCAGTTCTTC CATSDTGTSGYNEQFF
medium-sized . TRBJ2-5 TRBV20-1 TGCAGTGCTAGAGATATGGAGACCCAGTACTTC CSARDMETQYF
medium-sized . TRBJ1-1 TRBV10-3 TGTGCCATCAGTAAACCGACAGGCGGGTATGGGACTGAAGCTTTCTTT CAISKPTGGYGTEAFF
many . TRBJ2-1 TRBV6-5 TGTGCCAGCAGTCTGGTAGGGGGGGGAAATGAGCAGTTCTTC CASSLVGGGNEQFF
. TRBD2 TRBJ2-2 TRBV20-1 TGCAGTGCCCCAGCGGGATCCACCGGGGAGCTGTTTTTT CSAPAGSTGELFF
many TRBD1 TRBJ2-1 TRBV11-2 TGTGCCAGCAGTTACCCCCAGGGGGCCGCGTTGGACTACAATGAGCAGTTCTTC CASSYPQGAALDYNEQFF
few TRBD2 TRBJ2-1 TRBV12-3/TRBV12-4 TGTGCCAGCAGCTTAGCGGGAAGCACCTACAATGAGCAGTTCTTC CASSLAGSTYNEQFF
many . TRBJ1-3 TRBV6-6 TGTGCCAGCAGTTACGGGGGAGGAGGAAACACCATATATTTT CASSYGGGGNTIYF
medium-sized . TRBJ1-6 TRBV20-1 TGCAGTGCTAGAGATCAGGAAAAGGGGAATTCACCCCTCCACTTT CSARDQEKGNSPLHF
. . TRBJ2-1 TRBV25-1 TGTGTCAGCAGTGAATGGGTAGTAGCTAGTGGGATAAATGAGCAGTTCTTC CVSSEWVVASGINEQFF
medium-sized TRBD2 TRBJ2-3 TRBV7-8 TGTGCCAGCAGCCATGAACTAGCGGGACTCACAGATACGCAGTATTTT CASSHELAGLTDTQYF
. TRBD1 TRBJ1-1 TRBV4-1 TGCGCCAGCAGCCGTCCGGGACAGGTGAGCACTGAAGCTTTCTTT CASSRPGQVSTEAFF
many TRBD1 TRBJ2-4 TRBV4-2 TGTGCCAGCAGCCAAGCCCCGGACAGGGGTGACATTCAGTACTTC CASSQAPDRGDIQYF
large TRBD2 TRBJ2-1 TRBV10-3 TGTGCCATCAGTGGGTCACTAGCGGGTAAATCCTACAATGAGCAGTTCTTC CAISGSLAGKSYNEQFF
. TRBD2 TRBJ2-1 TRBV20-1 TGCAGTGCTAGGAAAGGACTAGCGGGACAAAATGAGCAGTTCTTC CSARKGLAGQNEQFF
many TRBD2 TRBJ2-3 TRBV5-1 TGCGCCAGCAGCTCCCCGACTAGCGGGGGGTACACAGATACGCAGTATTTT CASSSPTSGGYTDTQYF
. . TRBJ2-1 TRBV2 TGTGCCAGCAGGAGCGTGAGAGACAATGAGCAGTTCTTC CASRSVRDNEQFF
many . TRBJ1-1 TRBV5-4 TGTGCCAGCAGACCGGACAAGATGAACACTGAAGCTTTCTTT CASRPDKMNTEAFF
. . TRBJ2-7 TRBV5-1 TGCGCCAGCAGCTGGGCAGGCAGCTCCTACGAGCAGTACTTC CASSWAGSSYEQYF
many . TRBJ2-7 TRBV29-1 TGCAGCGTTGAACGTACAGGGAACGAGCAGTACTTC CSVERTGNEQYF
medium-sized TRBD1 TRBJ1-2 TRBV29-1 TGCAGCGTAGGGACAGGCACTAACTATGGCTACACCTTC CSVGTGTNYGYTF
many . TRBJ2-7 TRBV20-1 TGCAGTGCTAGAGATGGGCCGAAGACAACTCAGTCCCACGAGCAGTACTTC CSARDGPKTTQSHEQYF
. . TRBJ2-3 TRBV11-2 TGTGCCACTAGGTCGGCGATCGATACGCAGTATTTT CATRSAIDTQYF
medium-sized TRBD2 TRBJ2-1 TRBV7-9 TGTGCCAGCAGCCCCCCGACTAGCGGGAGTCCATGGGGTAATGAGCAGTTCTTC CASSPPTSGSPWGNEQFF
many . TRBJ2-1 TRBV5-1 TGCGCCAGCAGCTTGGTGTCACTAGTTGATAATGAGCAGTTCTTC CASSLVSLVDNEQFF
. . TRBJ2-1 TRBV7-9 TGTGCCAGCAGCCGGGGGCTAGCTGGGGATGAGCAGTTCTTC CASSRGLAGDEQFF
. TRBD1 TRBJ1-1 TRBV7-9 TGTGCCAGCAGCCCCGGGGCAGGGGGCGCGAGGGACACTGAAGCTTTCTTC CASSPGAGGARDTEAFF
medium-sized . TRBJ2-1 TRBV15 TGTGCCACCAGCAGAGTCCTGGGGGCGGAGCAGTTCTTC CATSRVLGAEQFF
many . TRBJ2-1 TRBV4-2 TGTGCCAGCAGCCTTGGGCGGACCACTACCACCGTAAATGAGCAGTTCTTC CASSLGRTTTTVNEQFF
medium-sized TRBD2 TRBJ2-7 TRBV9 TGTGCCAGCAGCGTAGGGGGAGGGAATCGCCACGAGCAGTACTTC CASSVGGGNRHEQYF
few TRBD2 TRBJ2-3 TRBV11-3 TGTGCCAGCAGCTCCAGGACTAGCGGGAGATCGGATACGCAGTATTTT CASSSRTSGRSDTQYF
few . TRBJ1-1 TRBV5-8 TGTGCCAGCAGCTTGTCGAGGGTCGGGCCTGAAGCTTTCTTT CASSLSRVGPEAFF
. TRBD2 TRBJ2-3 TRBV20-1 TGCAGTGCGGAGCAACCTAGAGGGCTAGCGGCGGTCACAGATACGCAGTATTTT CSAEQPRGLAAVTDTQYF
medium-sized . TRBJ2-3 TRBV12-3/TRBV12-4 TGTGCCACTGCAGCGGTGATTAGCACAGATACGCAGTATTTT CATAAVISTDTQYF
few TRBD1 TRBJ2-3 TRBV11-2 TGTGCCAGCAGCGTTCGACAGGGAAGCACAGATACGCAGTATTTT CASSVRQGSTDTQYF
medium-sized TRBD2 TRBJ2-2 TRBV6-6 TGTGCCACTGGGAGGGATTTTGTGACCGGGGAGCTGTTTTTT CATGRDFVTGELFF
medium-sized TRBD2 TRBJ2-7 TRBV4-2 TGTGCCAGCAGCCAAGGACTAGCGGGAGTGTACGAGCAGTACTTC CASSQGLAGVYEQYF
. . TRBJ2-7 TRBV20-1 TGCAGTGCTGCCTACAATGGGCAGTACTTC CSAAYNGQYF